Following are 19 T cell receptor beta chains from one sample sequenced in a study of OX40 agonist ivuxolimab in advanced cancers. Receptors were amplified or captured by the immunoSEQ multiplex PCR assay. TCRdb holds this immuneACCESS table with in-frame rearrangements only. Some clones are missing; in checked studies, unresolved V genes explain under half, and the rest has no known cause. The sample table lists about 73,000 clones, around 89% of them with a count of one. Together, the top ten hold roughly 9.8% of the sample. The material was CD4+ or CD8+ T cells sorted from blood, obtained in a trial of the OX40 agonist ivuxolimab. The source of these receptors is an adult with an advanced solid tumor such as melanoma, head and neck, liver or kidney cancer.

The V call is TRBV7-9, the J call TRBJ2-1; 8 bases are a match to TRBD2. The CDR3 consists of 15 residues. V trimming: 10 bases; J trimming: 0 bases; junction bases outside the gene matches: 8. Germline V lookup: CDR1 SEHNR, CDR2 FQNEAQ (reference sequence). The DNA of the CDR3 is TGTGCCACCACTGGCGGGGGGAGCTCCTACAATGAGCAGTTCTTC. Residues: CATTGGGSSYNEQFF.

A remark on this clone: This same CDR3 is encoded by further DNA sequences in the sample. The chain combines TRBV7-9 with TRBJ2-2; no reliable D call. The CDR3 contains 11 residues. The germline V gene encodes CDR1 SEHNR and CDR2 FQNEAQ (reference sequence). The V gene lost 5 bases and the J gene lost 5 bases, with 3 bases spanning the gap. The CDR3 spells CASSVTGELFF. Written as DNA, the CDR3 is TGTGCCAGCAGCGTAACCGGGGAGCTGTTTTTT.

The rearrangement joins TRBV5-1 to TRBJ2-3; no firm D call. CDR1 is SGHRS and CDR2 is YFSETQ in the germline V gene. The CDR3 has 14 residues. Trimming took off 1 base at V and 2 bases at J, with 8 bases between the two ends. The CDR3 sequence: CASSLLPITDTQYF. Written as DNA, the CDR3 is TGCGCCAGCAGCTTGCTTCCGATCACAGATACGCAGTATTTT.

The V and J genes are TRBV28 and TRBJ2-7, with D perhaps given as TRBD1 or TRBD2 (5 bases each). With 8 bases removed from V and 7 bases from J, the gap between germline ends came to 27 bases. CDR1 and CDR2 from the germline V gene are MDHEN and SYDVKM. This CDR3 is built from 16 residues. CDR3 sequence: CASGSPRRQTKGEQYF. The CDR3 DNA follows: TGTGCCAGCGGTTCACCCCGGAGACAGACTAAGGGGGAGCAGTACTTC.

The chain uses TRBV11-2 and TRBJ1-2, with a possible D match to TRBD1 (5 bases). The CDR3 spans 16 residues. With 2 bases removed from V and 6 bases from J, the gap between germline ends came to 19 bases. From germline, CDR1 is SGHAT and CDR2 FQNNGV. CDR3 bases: TGTGCCAGCAGCTTATATACCCGCCCCACGGGGGATGGCTACACCTTC. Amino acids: CASSLYTRPTGDGYTF.

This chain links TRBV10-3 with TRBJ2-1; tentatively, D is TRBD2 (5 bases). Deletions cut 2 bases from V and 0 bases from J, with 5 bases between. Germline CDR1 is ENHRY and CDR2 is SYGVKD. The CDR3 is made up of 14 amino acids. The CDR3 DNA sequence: TGTGCCATCAGTGAGGGGAGCTCCTACAATGAGCAGTTCTTC. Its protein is CAISEGSSYNEQFF.

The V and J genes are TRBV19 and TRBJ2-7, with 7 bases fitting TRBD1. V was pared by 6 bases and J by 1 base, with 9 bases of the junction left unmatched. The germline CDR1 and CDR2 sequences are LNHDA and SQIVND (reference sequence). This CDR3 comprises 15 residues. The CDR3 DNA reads TGTGCCAGTAGCGTCGGGACAGATCATTCCTACGAGCAGTACTTC. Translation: CASSVGTDHSYEQYF.

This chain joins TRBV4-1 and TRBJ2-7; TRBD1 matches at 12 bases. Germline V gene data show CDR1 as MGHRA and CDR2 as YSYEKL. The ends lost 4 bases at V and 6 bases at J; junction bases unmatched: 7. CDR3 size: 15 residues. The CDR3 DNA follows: TGCGCCAGCAGCCTCACGGGACAGGGGGCTGGCGAGCAGTACTTC. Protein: CASSLTGQGAGEQYF.

The CDR3: CASSTYRGSSIGNTIYF. The DNA of the CDR3 is TGTGCCAGTAGTACCTACAGGGGATCCTCGATCGGAAACACCATATATTTT. The chain joins TRBV19 to TRBJ1-3; 7 bases align to TRBD1. This CDR3 has 17 amino acids. The V and J ends lost 4 bases and 4 bases, in that order; junction bases with no gene match: 13. The germline V gene encodes CDR1 LNHDA and CDR2 SQIVND (reference sequence).

This CDR3 is CATSGSLGTGELFF. The DNA for the CDR3 is TGTGCCACCTCCGGGTCCCTGGGTACCGGGGAGCTGTTTTTT. The chain is built from TRBV27 and TRBJ2-2; D unclear. With 10 bases removed from V and 5 bases from J, the gap between germline ends came to 17 bases. Germline V gives CDR1 MNHEY, CDR2 SMNVEV (reference sequence). The CDR3 totals 14 residues.

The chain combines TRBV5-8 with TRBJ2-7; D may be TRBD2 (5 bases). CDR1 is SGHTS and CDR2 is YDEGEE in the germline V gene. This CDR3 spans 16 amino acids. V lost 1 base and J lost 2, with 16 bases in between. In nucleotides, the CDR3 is TGTGCCAGCAGCTTGATTTTGCAAGGAGGAGCCTACGAGCAGTACTTC. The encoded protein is CASSLILQGGAYEQYF.

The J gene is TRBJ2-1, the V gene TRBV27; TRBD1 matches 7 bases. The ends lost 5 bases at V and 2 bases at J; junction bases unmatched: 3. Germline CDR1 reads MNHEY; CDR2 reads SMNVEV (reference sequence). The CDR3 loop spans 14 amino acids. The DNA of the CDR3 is TGTGCCAGCAGTATCAGGGGGACCTACAATGAGCAGTTCTTC. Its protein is CASSIRGTYNEQFF.

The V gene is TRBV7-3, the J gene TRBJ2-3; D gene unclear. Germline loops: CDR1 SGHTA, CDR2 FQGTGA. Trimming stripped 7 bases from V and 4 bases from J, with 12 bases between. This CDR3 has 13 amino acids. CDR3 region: CASTSVGADTQYF. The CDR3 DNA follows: TGTGCCAGCACCTCCGTAGGAGCAGATACGCAGTATTTT. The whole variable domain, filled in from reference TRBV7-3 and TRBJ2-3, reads GAGVSQTPSNKVTEKGKYVELRCDPISGHTALYWYRQSLGQGPEFLIYFQGTGAADDSGLPNDRFFAVRPEGSVSTLKIQRTERGDSAVYLCASTSVGADTQYFGPGTRLTVL.

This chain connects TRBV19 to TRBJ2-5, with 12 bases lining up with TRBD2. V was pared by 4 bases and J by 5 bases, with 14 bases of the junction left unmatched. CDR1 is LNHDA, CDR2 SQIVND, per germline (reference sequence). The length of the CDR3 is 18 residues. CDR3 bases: TGTGCCAGTAGTACCGTACTAGCGGGAGGCGTGGGGGCTGAGACCCAGTACTTC. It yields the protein CASSTVLAGGVGAETQYF.

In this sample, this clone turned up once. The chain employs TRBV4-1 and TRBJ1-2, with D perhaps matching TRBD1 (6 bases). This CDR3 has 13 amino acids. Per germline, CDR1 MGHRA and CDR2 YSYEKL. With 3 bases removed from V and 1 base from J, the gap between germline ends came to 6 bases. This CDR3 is CASSQDSNYGYTF. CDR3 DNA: TGCGCCAGCAGCCAGGACAGTAACTATGGCTACACCTTC.

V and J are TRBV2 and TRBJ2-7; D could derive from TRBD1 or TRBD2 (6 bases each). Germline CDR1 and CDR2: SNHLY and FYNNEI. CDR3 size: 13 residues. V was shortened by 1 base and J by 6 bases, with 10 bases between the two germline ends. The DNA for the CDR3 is TGTGCCAGCAGTGAAGTGTGGGGGGCCGAGCAGTACTTC. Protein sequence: CASSEVWGAEQYF.

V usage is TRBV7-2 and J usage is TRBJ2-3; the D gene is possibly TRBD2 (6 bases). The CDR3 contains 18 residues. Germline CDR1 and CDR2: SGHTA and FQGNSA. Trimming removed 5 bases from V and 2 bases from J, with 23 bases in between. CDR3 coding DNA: TGTGCCAGCAGCCGGGACTTCACGTCCCATCCCCCCACAGATACGCAGTATTTT. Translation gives CASSRDFTSHPPTDTQYF.

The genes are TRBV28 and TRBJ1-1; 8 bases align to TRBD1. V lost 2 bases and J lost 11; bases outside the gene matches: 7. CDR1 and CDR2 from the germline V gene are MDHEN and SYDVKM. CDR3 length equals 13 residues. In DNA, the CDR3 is TGTGCCAGCAGTTTAGCCCCGACAGGGGTTGCTTTCTTT. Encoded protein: CASSLAPTGVAFF.

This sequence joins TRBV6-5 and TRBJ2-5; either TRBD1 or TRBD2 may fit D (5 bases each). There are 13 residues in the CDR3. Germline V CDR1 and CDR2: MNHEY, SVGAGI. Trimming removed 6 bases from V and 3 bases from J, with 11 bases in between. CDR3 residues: CASRWDVEETQYF. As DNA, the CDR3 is TGTGCCAGCAGATGGGACGTAGAAGAGACCCAGTACTTC.